The rows below give T cell receptor beta chains drawn from one sample of a study of Graves' ophthalmopathy and Graves' hyperthyroidism. In TCRdb, the multiplex PCR reads were re-called with MiXCR into one record per CDR3 protein. Here the sample spans approximately 500,000 distinct CDR3 sequences, approximately 14% being singletons. The sequencing input was blood. The receptors originated from a woman under 40 with Graves' ophthalmopathy. The conserved cysteine and the conserved F or W are not part of the CDR3 here. The order of the fields is J gene, V gene, CDR3 protein.

TRBJ1-5	TRBV5-1	ASSLVPGQGINQPQH
TRBJ1-1	TRBV10-3	AISGRDREPEAF
TRBJ1-1	TRBV27	ASSASGTPPREAF
TRBJ2-5	TRBV29-1	SVKFGTQY
TRBJ1-1	TRBV28	ASSFGQRDTEAF
TRBJ1-3	TRBV28	ASAGGSGNTIY
TRBJ1-2	TRBV27	ASSSLGQGLYGYT
TRBJ2-7	TRBV12-3/TRBV12-4	ASSLGGPSYEQY
TRBJ1-2	TRBV30	AWSAGQGEYGYT
TRBJ1-1	TRBV12-3/TRBV12-4	ASTLRGGDTEAF
TRBJ2-5	TRBV7-2	ASSPPGAGARETQY
TRBJ2-7	TRBV5-5	ASSWTSVAYEQY
TRBJ1-1	TRBV12-5	ASGLYTEAF
TRBJ1-1	TRBV6-5	ASSLNKGATAANTEAF
TRBJ2-5	TRBV28	ASSLGGRGGETQY
TRBJ1-5	TRBV18	ASSQGLDQPQH
TRBJ1-2	TRBV28	ASSYLEGQGMDGYT
TRBJ2-5	TRBV29-1	SVDGGAETQY
TRBJ1-5	TRBV28	ASNSGSQPQH
TRBJ2-7	TRBV7-3	ASSLNGGADEQY
TRBJ1-2	TRBV7-2	ASSPREGGRYGYT
TRBJ1-3	TRBV6-2/TRBV6-3	ASSYSLTGQTISGNTIY
TRBJ2-2	TRBV12-3/TRBV12-4	ASRLGGWELF
TRBJ1-1	TRBV11-2	ASSLEGGGRGMNTEAF
TRBJ2-4	TRBV12-3/TRBV12-4	ASSYQGVMDIQY
TRBJ1-2	TRBV6-2/TRBV6-3	ASTWGDQGGYT
TRBJ2-7	TRBV28	ASNPLDSGSSYEQY
TRBJ2-5	TRBV7-9	ASSLEGDSRETQY
TRBJ1-2	TRBV28	ASSPPDIGYT
TRBJ1-1	TRBV10-3	AISGGLNTEAF
TRBJ2-3	TRBV14	ASSPRATSGGAPGIGDTQY
TRBJ1-1	TRBV30	ACQGTPNTEAF
TRBJ2-7	TRBV20-1	SARLPGQGHRYEQY
TRBJ1-1	TRBV11-1	ASSVLQGEGMNTEAF
TRBJ2-6	TRBV24-1	ATSRTADFSGANVLT
TRBJ2-7	TRBV6-1	ASNPGTLSYEQY
TRBJ2-5	TRBV7-3	ASSLMGGGPKETQY
TRBJ2-7	TRBV6-1	ASSERGQGKLLLYEQY
TRBJ1-2	TRBV27	ASSHLPAGTDDGYT
TRBJ2-7	TRBV2	ASRDSLALGVDEQY
TRBJ1-1	TRBV20-1	SADSGRNDEAF
TRBJ2-7	TRBV30	AWSAGLNSYEQY
TRBJ2-5	TRBV4-1	ASSQVLVTPSQETQY
TRBJ1-5	TRBV12-3/TRBV12-4	ASSLGGAGDQPQH
TRBJ2-7	TRBV28	ASDGTSGHEQY
TRBJ2-7	TRBV28	ASRIGYEQY
TRBJ2-2	TRBV5-1	ASSLYRLAGGRDTGELF
TRBJ1-6	TRBV7-2	ASSFIPGVSPLH
TRBJ2-7	TRBV6-5	ASSYSKDSLALQY
TRBJ2-7	TRBV6-2/TRBV6-3	ASIRSSGGPYEQY
TRBJ1-2	TRBV12-3/TRBV12-4	ASSLNPGGNGYT
TRBJ2-5	TRBV6-2/TRBV6-3	ASSPRDRARLAGAGETQY
TRBJ2-2	TRBV27	ASSLGQVLGAGELF
TRBJ2-1	TRBV13	ASSEGYSTYNEKF